The T cell receptor (beta chain) under discussion was sequenced for a study of blood T cell repertoires in COVID-19. In the study overall: COVID-19 samples collected from the United States, Italy and Spain covered acute and convalescent phases.

Per the original data handling: Reference gene primer amplification gave estimated nucleated cell counts. TCRdb's table, derived via immunoSEQ multiplex PCR, lists solely in-frame clones and lacks some. That table supplies the V and J calls and clone size; D and trimming were determined from the DNA. The sample holds over 100,000 clones, approximately 87% seen once. Points on this clone: This same CDR3 is encoded by further DNA sequences in the sample.

The TCR originated in a woman aged 55-75 years with acute or convalescent COVID-19. Specimen: peripheral blood.

The CDR3 nucleotides are TGTGCCATCAGTGAGTCGCAGGCGGGGGAGACCCAGTACTTC. Its protein product is CAISESQAGETQYF. The rearrangement links TRBV10-3 to TRBJ2-5, with D possibly matching TRBD2 (6 bases). V lost 0 bases and J lost 5, with 10 bases in between. This CDR3 is built from 14 residues. The germline CDR1 and CDR2 sequences are ENHRY and SYGVKD.